This T cell receptor (beta chain) was captured by sequencing in a study of cytomegalovirus exposure and HLA in healthy donors. Regarding the study as a whole: An analysis was carried out later, and it reportedly showed fewer N-insertions in an Asian-associated ancestry cluster than the approximately 710-donor mean.

The PCR was carried out with 60 Vbeta primers and 13 Jbeta primers. Libraries were prepared by immunoSEQ multiplex PCR; TCRdb keeps only in-frame clonotypes and omits some of them. The sample holds about 180,000 clones, roughly 76% seen once. V was clipped by 5 bases and J by 0 bases, with 14 bases between them. This CDR3 has 16 amino acids. Germline V lookup: CDR1 PRHDT, CDR2 FYEKMQ (reference sequence). A remark on this clone: Its antigen remains unknown.

Sequenced: PBMCs. The chain combines TRBV13 with TRBJ1-3; possibly TRBD1 for D (5 bases). This receptor was taken from a woman aged 18-29 years in good health and CMV-seropositive. The CDR3 nucleotides are TGTGCCAGCAGCCCGGGGGGGGAAAACTCTGGAAACACCATATATTTT. This translates into CASSPGGENSGNTIYF.